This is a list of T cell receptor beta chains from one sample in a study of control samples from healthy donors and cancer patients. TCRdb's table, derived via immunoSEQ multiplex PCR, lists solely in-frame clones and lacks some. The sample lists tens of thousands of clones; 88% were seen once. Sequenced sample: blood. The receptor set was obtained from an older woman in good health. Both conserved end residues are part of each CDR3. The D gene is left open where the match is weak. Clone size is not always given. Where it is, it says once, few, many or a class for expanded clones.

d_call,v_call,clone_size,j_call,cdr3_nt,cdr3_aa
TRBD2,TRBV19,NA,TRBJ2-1,TGTGCCAGTAGTATAGCTGTTCTAGCGGGAGTCGGGCACAATGAGCAGTTCTTC,CASSIAVLAGVGHNEQFF
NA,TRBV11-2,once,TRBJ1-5,TGTGCCAGCAGCTTAGGTCGACGGAATAATCAGCCCCAGCATTTT,CASSLGRRNNQPQHF
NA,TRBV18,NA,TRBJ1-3,TGTGCCAGCTCACCACAGCGAAACACCATATATTTT,CASSPQRNTIYF
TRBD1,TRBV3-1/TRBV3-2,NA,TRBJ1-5,TGTGCCAGCAGCCAATCGGGACAGGGTGCTCGAAATCAGCCCCAGCATTTT,CASSQSGQGARNQPQHF
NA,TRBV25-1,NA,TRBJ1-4,TGTGCCAGCAGGGAAACAGGGCCGAATGAAAAACTGTTTTTT,CASRETGPNEKLFF
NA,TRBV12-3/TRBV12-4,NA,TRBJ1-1,TGTGCCAGCAATCCCGGGATGAACACTGAAGCTTTCTTT,CASNPGMNTEAFF
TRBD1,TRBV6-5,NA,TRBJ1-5,TGTGCCAGCACAATGGGACAGAGCAATCAGCCCCAGCATTTT,CASTMGQSNQPQHF
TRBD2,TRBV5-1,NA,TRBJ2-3,TGCGCCAGCAGCTTTTCCAGCGGGGGCACAGATACGCAGTATTTT,CASSFSSGGTDTQYF
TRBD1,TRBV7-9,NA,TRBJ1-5,TGTGCCAGCAGCTCGGGACAGGGGAATGGTCAGCCCCAGCATTTT,CASSSGQGNGQPQHF
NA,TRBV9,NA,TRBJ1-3,TGTGCCAGCAGCGTAGATGGGTGGGATGGAAACACCATATATTTT,CASSVDGWDGNTIYF
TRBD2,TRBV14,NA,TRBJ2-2,TGTGCCAGCAGCCAAGCTGGGGGGGTGTTCACCGGGGAGCTGTTTTTT,CASSQAGGVFTGELFF
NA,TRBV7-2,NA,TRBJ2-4,TGTGCCAGCAGCCAACGGGCTTCAAACATTCAGTACTTC,CASSQRASNIQYF
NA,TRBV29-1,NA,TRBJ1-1,TGCAGCGTTGAAAGGGCCCTTGGGACTGAAGCTTTCTTT,CSVERALGTEAFF
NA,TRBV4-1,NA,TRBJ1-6,TGCGCCAGCAGCCAAGTCAGCAATTCACCCCTCCACTTT,CASSQVSNSPLHF
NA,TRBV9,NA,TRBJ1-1,TGTGCCAGCAGCCCGCGTGGAGGTTTGGGGGCTGAAGCTTTCTTT,CASSPRGGLGAEAFF
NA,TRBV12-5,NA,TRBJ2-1,TGTGCTAGTGGTTTGTCCCCGGGGGATGAGCAGTTCTTC,CASGLSPGDEQFF
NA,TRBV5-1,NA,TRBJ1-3,TGCGCCAGCAGCTTGGCGGGGTACGGAAACACCATATATTTT,CASSLAGYGNTIYF
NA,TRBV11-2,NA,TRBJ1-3,TGTGCCAGCAGCCCAAAATGGGGGTCTGGAAACACCATATATTTT,CASSPKWGSGNTIYF
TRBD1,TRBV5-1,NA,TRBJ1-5,TGCGCCAGCAGCTTAACAGGGGATAGCAATCAGCCCCAGCATTTT,CASSLTGDSNQPQHF
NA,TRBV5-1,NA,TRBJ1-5,TGCGCCAGCAGCTTAGGTCCCAGCAGCAATCAGCCCCAGCATTTT,CASSLGPSSNQPQHF
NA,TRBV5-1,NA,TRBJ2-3,TGCGCCAGCAGACTCCCCGGGACTAGCACAGATACGCAGTATTTT,CASRLPGTSTDTQYF
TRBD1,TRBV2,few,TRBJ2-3,TGTGCCAGCATGACCTGGGACAGGCCAAGCACAGATACGCAGTATTTT,CASMTWDRPSTDTQYF
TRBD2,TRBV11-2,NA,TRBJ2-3,TGTGCCAGCGGCGTCCCCCTAGCGGGGGGCACAGATACGCAGTATTTT,CASGVPLAGGTDTQYF
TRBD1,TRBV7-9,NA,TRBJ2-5,TGTGCCAGCAGCTTGGGACAGGGGATAGAGACCCAGTACTTC,CASSLGQGIETQYF
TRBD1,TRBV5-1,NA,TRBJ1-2,TGCGCCAGCAGCCGTTCAGGGACAGGGGGCGACTATGGCTACACCTTC,CASSRSGTGGDYGYTF
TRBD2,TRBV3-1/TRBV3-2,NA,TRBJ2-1,TGTGCCAGCAGCCAAGCCCTCGCGGGAGGGGGTGAGCAGTTCTTC,CASSQALAGGGEQFF
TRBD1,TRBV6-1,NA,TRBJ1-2,TGTGCCAGCAGTGACGGACAGGGGGGAGCCTACACCTTC,CASSDGQGGAYTF
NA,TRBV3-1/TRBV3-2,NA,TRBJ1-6,TGTGCCAGCCGAAGGGACACATCGGGGTCACCCCTCCACTTT,CASRRDTSGSPLHF
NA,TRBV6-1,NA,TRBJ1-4,TGTGCCAGCAGTGAATCCGGTTGGAGGGTGTTTTTT,CASSESGWRVFF
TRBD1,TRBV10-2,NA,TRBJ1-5,TGCGCCAGCAGCCCCGGACAGGCCCAGCCCCAGCATTTT,CASSPGQAQPQHF
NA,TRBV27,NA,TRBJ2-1,TGTGCCAGCAGTTTTTTACCCGGGACCACCACCGACTCCTACAATGAGCAGTTCTTC,CASSFLPGTTTDSYNEQFF
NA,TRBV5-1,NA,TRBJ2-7,TGCGCCAGCAGCTCGGGACCCTCCTCCTACGAGCAGTACTTC,CASSSGPSSYEQYF
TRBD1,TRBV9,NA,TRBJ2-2,TGTGCCAGCAGCGTCCAAGGGGGCGCGGACACCGGGGAGCTGTTTTTT,CASSVQGGADTGELFF
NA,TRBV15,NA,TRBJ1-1,TGTGCCACCAGCAGAGGTCGCACTATGAACACTGAAGCTTTCTTT,CATSRGRTMNTEAFF
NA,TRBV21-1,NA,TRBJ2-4,TGTGCCAGCAGTTCGAAAAACATTCAGTACTTC,CASSSKNIQYF
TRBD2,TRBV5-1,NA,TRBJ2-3,TGCGCCAGCAGCGCAGCACTAGCGGGAGAAAGAGATACGCAGTATTTT,CASSAALAGERDTQYF
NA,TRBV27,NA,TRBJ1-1,TGTGCCAGCACCAAAACGACAGGTCTCTTCGGCGGCACTGAAGCTTTCTTT,CASTKTTGLFGGTEAFF
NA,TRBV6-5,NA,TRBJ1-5,TGTGCCAGCACCCCGGGAAATCAGCCCCAGCATTTT,CASTPGNQPQHF
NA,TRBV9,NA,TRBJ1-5,TGTGCCAGCAGCGTAGGGCAGGGCGCAAATCAGCCCCAGCATTTT,CASSVGQGANQPQHF